Listed below are T cell receptor beta chains from one sample, sequenced in a study of control samples from healthy donors and cancer patients. Using immunoSEQ multiplex PCR, the repertoire was profiled, and TCRdb retains in-frame clones only, with some absent. Of roughly 76,000 clones listed, around 94% are singletons. The sequenced material came from blood. Source of these receptors: a woman aged 18-30 years in good health. Both conserved end residues are part of each CDR3. The D gene is left open where the match is weak. Some rows mark clone size as missing; the rest say once, few, many or name a class of expanded clone.

J gene: TRBJ1-6; D gene: NA; V gene: TRBV20-1; clone size: few; CDR3 DNA: TGCAGTGCCAGTGGTCCCGATAATTCACCCCTCCACTTT; CDR3 protein: CSASGPDNSPLHF
J gene: TRBJ1-2; D gene: NA; V gene: TRBV4-3; clone size: NA; CDR3 DNA: TGCGCCAGCAGCCACGAGGAGGGGACGGGCTACACCTTC; CDR3 protein: CASSHEEGTGYTF
J gene: TRBJ1-4; D gene: NA; V gene: TRBV2; clone size: NA; CDR3 DNA: TGTGCCAGCAGTGAAGAGGCCGTTAATGAAAAACTGTTTTTT; CDR3 protein: CASSEEAVNEKLFF
J gene: TRBJ1-5; D gene: NA; V gene: TRBV6-1; clone size: NA; CDR3 DNA: TGTGCCAGCAGTGAAGCGCTAGGTTCCAATCAGCCCCAGCATTTT; CDR3 protein: CASSEALGSNQPQHF
J gene: TRBJ2-7; D gene: NA; V gene: TRBV3-1/TRBV3-2; clone size: once; CDR3 DNA: TGTGCCAGCAGCCAAGTTGCAGGGTACGAGCAGTACTTC; CDR3 protein: CASSQVAGYEQYF
J gene: TRBJ1-2; D gene: TRBD1; V gene: TRBV4-2; clone size: NA; CDR3 DNA: TGTGCCAGCAGCCAAGATTCGGGGACAGTAGCTAACTATGGCTACACCTTC; CDR3 protein: CASSQDSGTVANYGYTF
J gene: TRBJ2-1; D gene: NA; V gene: TRBV3-1/TRBV3-2; clone size: NA; CDR3 DNA: TGTGCCAGCAGCCAACCTAGGAGCAAGGTGACCCAGCAGTTCTTC; CDR3 protein: CASSQPRSKVTQQFF
J gene: TRBJ1-2; D gene: NA; V gene: TRBV6-5; clone size: NA; CDR3 DNA: TGTGCCAGCGGGGGTGCTAACTATGGCTACACCTTC; CDR3 protein: CASGGANYGYTF
J gene: TRBJ2-7; D gene: TRBD1; V gene: TRBV28; clone size: NA; CDR3 DNA: TGTGCCAGCAGTTTATCCAACCGCCCAGGGGGCTACAGCGAGCAGTACTTC; CDR3 protein: CASSLSNRPGGYSEQYF
J gene: TRBJ1-1; D gene: NA; V gene: TRBV4-2; clone size: NA; CDR3 DNA: TGTGCCAGCAGCCAAGAAAGTCTGGGACGAGTCGCTGAAGCTTTCTTT; CDR3 protein: CASSQESLGRVAEAFF
J gene: TRBJ2-7; D gene: NA; V gene: TRBV18; clone size: NA; CDR3 DNA: TGTGCCAGCTCACCGGTGGAGCACGGCGAGCAGTACTTC; CDR3 protein: CASSPVEHGEQYF
J gene: TRBJ1-2; D gene: NA; V gene: TRBV7-3; clone size: NA; CDR3 DNA: TGTGCCAGCAGCTTAGAGGGTTTGGATGGCTACACCTTC; CDR3 protein: CASSLEGLDGYTF
J gene: TRBJ2-3; D gene: TRBD2; V gene: TRBV4-1; clone size: NA; CDR3 DNA: TGCGCCAGCAGCCAAGAGCGAGGAGCGGGAGTAGGCACAGATACGCAGTATTTT; CDR3 protein: CASSQERGAGVGTDTQYF
J gene: TRBJ2-3; D gene: NA; V gene: TRBV7-9; clone size: NA; CDR3 DNA: TGTGCCAGCAGCTCCACTACAGATACGCAGTATTTT; CDR3 protein: CASSSTTDTQYF
J gene: TRBJ1-3; D gene: NA; V gene: TRBV21-1; clone size: NA; CDR3 DNA: TGTGCCAGCAGCATCCCCCCAGGGGGCAGAGGAAACACCATATATTTT; CDR3 protein: CASSIPPGGRGNTIYF
J gene: TRBJ1-2; D gene: NA; V gene: TRBV28; clone size: NA; CDR3 DNA: TGTGCCAGCAGGGGAGACATGGGGTCTAACTATGGCTACACCTTC; CDR3 protein: CASRGDMGSNYGYTF
J gene: TRBJ2-7; D gene: NA; V gene: TRBV7-9; clone size: NA; CDR3 DNA: TGTGCCAGCAGCTTCTCACAGGTCCAGCACGAGCAGTACTTC; CDR3 protein: CASSFSQVQHEQYF
J gene: TRBJ2-3; D gene: TRBD1; V gene: TRBV29-1; clone size: NA; CDR3 DNA: TGCAGCGTTGAAGAGGGGACAGACCGCACAGATACGCAGTATTTT; CDR3 protein: CSVEEGTDRTDTQYF
J gene: TRBJ2-2; D gene: TRBD1; V gene: TRBV28; clone size: NA; CDR3 DNA: TGTGCCAGCAGTGGGAGGCCCGGGACAGGGGACACCGGGGAGCTGTTTTTT; CDR3 protein: CASSGRPGTGDTGELFF
J gene: TRBJ2-1; D gene: TRBD2; V gene: TRBV9; clone size: NA; CDR3 DNA: TGTGCCAGCAGCGTAACTAGCGGCTACAATGAGCAGTTCTTC; CDR3 protein: CASSVTSGYNEQFF
J gene: TRBJ1-3; D gene: NA; V gene: TRBV2; clone size: NA; CDR3 DNA: TGTGCCAGCAGTACCCCAGGGAACACCATATATTTT; CDR3 protein: CASSTPGNTIYF
J gene: TRBJ1-2; D gene: NA; V gene: TRBV7-9; clone size: NA; CDR3 DNA: TGTGCCAGCAGCTTAGGGCCGGGCTACACCTTC; CDR3 protein: CASSLGPGYTF
J gene: TRBJ2-5; D gene: TRBD2; V gene: TRBV28; clone size: NA; CDR3 DNA: TGTGCCAGCAGTTTATTAGCGGGGAGCAGGGAGACCCAGTACTTC; CDR3 protein: CASSLLAGSRETQYF
J gene: TRBJ2-5; D gene: TRBD1; V gene: TRBV5-1; clone size: NA; CDR3 DNA: TGCGCCAGCTGCCTTGGGACAGAATTCCAAGAGACCCAGTACTTC; CDR3 protein: CASCLGTEFQETQYF
J gene: TRBJ2-7; D gene: NA; V gene: TRBV5-1; clone size: NA; CDR3 DNA: TGCGCCAGCAGCCTCCGGGTTGAGGGACTCGTATATGGTTACGAGCAGTACTTC; CDR3 protein: CASSLRVEGLVYGYEQYF
J gene: TRBJ2-3; D gene: NA; V gene: TRBV19; clone size: once; CDR3 DNA: TGTGCCAGTAGTTTTTACAGACGACAAACAGATACGCAGTATTTT; CDR3 protein: CASSFYRRQTDTQYF
J gene: TRBJ2-3; D gene: TRBD1; V gene: TRBV19; clone size: NA; CDR3 DNA: TGTGCCACCCACGACAGGGGGACCACAGATACGCAGTATTTT; CDR3 protein: CATHDRGTTDTQYF